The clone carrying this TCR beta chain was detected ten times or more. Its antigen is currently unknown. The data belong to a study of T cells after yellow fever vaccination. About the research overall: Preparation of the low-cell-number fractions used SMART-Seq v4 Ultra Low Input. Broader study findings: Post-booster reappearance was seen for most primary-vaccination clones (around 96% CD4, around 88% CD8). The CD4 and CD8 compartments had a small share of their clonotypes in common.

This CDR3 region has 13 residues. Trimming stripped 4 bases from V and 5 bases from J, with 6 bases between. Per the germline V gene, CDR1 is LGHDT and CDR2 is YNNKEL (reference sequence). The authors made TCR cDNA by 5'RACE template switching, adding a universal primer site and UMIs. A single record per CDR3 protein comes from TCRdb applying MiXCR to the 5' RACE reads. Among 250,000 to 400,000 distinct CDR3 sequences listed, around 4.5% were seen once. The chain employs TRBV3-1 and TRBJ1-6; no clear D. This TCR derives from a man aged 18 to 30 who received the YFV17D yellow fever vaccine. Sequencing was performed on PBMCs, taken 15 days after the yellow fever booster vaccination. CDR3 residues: CASSLTDNSPLHF. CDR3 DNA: TGTGCCAGCAGCCTTACTGATAATTCACCCCTCCACTTT.